This TCR beta chain emerged from a study of T cells in Graves' hyperthyroidism and ophthalmopathy. Study-wide findings and caveats: Most clonotypes expanded in the thyroid (above 0.001) were also present in blood.

This clonotype was recorded a few times. Its antigen remains unidentified. V gave up 6 bases and J gave up 0 bases, with 12 bases separating them. The CDR3 has 14 amino acids. Germline values: CDR1 SNHLY, CDR2 FYNNEI. PBMCs were derived from under 13 ml fresh peripheral blood. The investigators amplified TCR beta CDR3 regions from RNA transcripts. The HTBI set primed first-round TCR CDR3 RT-PCR. One entry per CDR3 protein results from TCRdb running MiXCR on the multiplex PCR reads. Among 20,000 to 30,000 distinct CDR3 sequences listed, around 50% were seen once. This receptor was identified in a woman in her 40s with Graves' hyperthyroidism that later progressed to Graves' ophthalmopathy. The gene calls are TRBV2 and TRBJ2-7; TRBD1 or TRBD2 may be the D gene (5 bases each). The sample consisted of blood. This chain's CDR3 is CASRGTVTSYEQYF. The CDR3 DNA follows: TGTGCCAGCAGAGGGACGGTAACCTCCTACGAGCAGTACTTC.